This T cell receptor (beta chain) was found in a study of OX40 agonist ivuxolimab in advanced cancers. For the study at large: The dose-escalation cohort was about 80% male, with a mean age of about 56 years, ranging roughly 20 to 90. Enrollees could have had prior anti-PD-1, anti-PD-L1 or anti-CTLA-4 therapy, which 35% to 40% had received.

This clone has only a few counts. Its matching antigen is unknown. The study's findings and limits: In the expanded peripheral T cells, antigen specificity was never determined. Averaging showed that CD8+ T cells had more expanded clones than CD4+ did.

V was clipped by 5 bases and J by 0 bases, with 4 bases between them. The CDR3 runs 11 residues. CDR1 and CDR2 from the germline V gene are SQVTM and ANQGSEA. The method was immunoSEQ multiplex PCR; TCRdb's version includes in-frame clones alone and lacks a portion of them. The sample has roughly 23,000 clones, around nine tenths seen once. The source material was CD4+ or CD8+ T cells sorted from blood, sampled in a trial of the OX40 agonist ivuxolimab. This TCR was recovered from an adult with an advanced solid tumor such as melanoma, head and neck, liver or kidney cancer. This sequence joins TRBV29-1 and TRBJ1-1; no reliable D call. DNA for the CDR3: TGCAGCGTTAGTCTGAACACTGAAGCTTTCTTT. This encodes CSVSLNTEAFF.